This T cell receptor (beta chain) was captured in a study of T cells in localized non-small cell lung cancer. Study-wide points: In adjacent lung, a median roughly 62 of the top 100 tumor clones were found.

The method was immunoSEQ multiplex PCR; TCRdb's version includes in-frame clones alone and lacks a portion of them. The sample lists tens of thousands of clones; more than 85% were seen once. Remarks on this clone: As yet, its antigen is unknown.

CDR3 length equals 15 residues. The J segment lost 2 bases and the V segment lost 4 bases, leaving 5 bases of the junction unmatched. Germline V gives CDR1 SGHDT, CDR2 YYEEEE. This rearrangement joins TRBV5-6 to TRBJ2-7; the match to TRBD1 covers 11 bases. This clonotype was obtained from a female donor older than 55 with stage I lung adenocarcinoma. The sequenced sample was peripheral blood, obtained before any cancer treatment. The CDR3 nucleotides are TGTGCCAGCAGCGGGACAGGGGGAAGCACCTACGAGCAGTACTTC. Encoded protein: CASSGTGGSTYEQYF.